This entry is about one T cell receptor (beta chain). This sample is drawn from a study of response to subunit inactivated influenza vaccine. This CDR3 region has 12 residues. Germline-derived CDR1 and CDR2 are MNHEY and SVGAGI. V was shortened by 8 bases and J by 1 base, with 8 bases between the two germline ends. MiXCR was run by TCRdb on the RT-PCR reads, yielding one entry per CDR3 protein. The table has about 500,000 distinct CDR3 sequences, 16% seen once; the top ten hold over 2.5%. This receptor was taken from a man between 50 and 69 years old who received an inactivated influenza vaccine. The input for sequencing was CD4+ T cells sorted from PBMCs, taken around 25 months after vaccination. The rearrangement uses TRBV6-5 and TRBJ1-1, with D uncertain. The CDR3 loop is CASRQTNTEAFF. CDR3 DNA: TGTGCCAGCCGGCAGACGAACACTGAAGCTTTCTTT.